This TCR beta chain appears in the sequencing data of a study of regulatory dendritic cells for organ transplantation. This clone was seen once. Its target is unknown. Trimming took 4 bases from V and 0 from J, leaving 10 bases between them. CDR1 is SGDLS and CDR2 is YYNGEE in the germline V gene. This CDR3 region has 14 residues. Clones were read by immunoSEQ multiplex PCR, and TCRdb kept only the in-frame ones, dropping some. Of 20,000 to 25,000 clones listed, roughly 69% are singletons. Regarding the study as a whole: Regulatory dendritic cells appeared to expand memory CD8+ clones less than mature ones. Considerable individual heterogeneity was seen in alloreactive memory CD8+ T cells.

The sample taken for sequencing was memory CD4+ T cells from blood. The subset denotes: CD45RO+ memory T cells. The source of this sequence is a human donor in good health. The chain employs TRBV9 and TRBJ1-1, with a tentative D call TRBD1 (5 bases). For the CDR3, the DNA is TGTGCCAGCAGCCCTCAGGGTATGAACACTGAAGCTTTCTTT. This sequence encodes CASSPQGMNTEAFF.